This TCR beta chain was retrieved from a study of OX40 agonist ivuxolimab in advanced cancers. Overall study: Three partial responders included one hepatocellular carcinoma patient and two cutaneous melanoma patients.

Clones were sequenced by immunoSEQ multiplex PCR, and TCRdb holds only the in-frame ones, with some missing. The table lists some 77,000 clones, around nine tenths of them singletons. Points from the study as a whole: Expanded clones tended on average to be more numerous among CD8+ T cells than CD4+. The study observed clonal expansion of CD4+ and CD8+ blood T cells by week 6 at 0.1 to 3.0 mg/kg.

The CDR3 contains 14 residues. V shed 1 base and J shed 1 base, with 7 bases lying between them. Germline V gene lookup returns CDR1 SGHTA and CDR2 FQGNSA. A remark on this clone: What it binds is not known.

The sample was CD4+ or CD8+ T cells sorted from blood, taken in a trial of the OX40 agonist ivuxolimab. The origin of this receptor is an adult with an advanced solid tumor such as melanoma, head and neck, liver or kidney cancer. The gene calls are TRBV7-2 and TRBJ2-5; D not resolved. As DNA, the CDR3 is TGTGCCAGCAGCTTAGGGACGGCCCAAGAGACCCAGTACTTC. It yields the protein CASSLGTAQETQYF.